These T cell receptor beta chains were read from a single sample in a study of CD8 T cells in Susac syndrome. Using its own MiXCR run on the immunoSEQ multiplex PCR reads, TCRdb lists one record per CDR3 protein. The table includes some 190,000 distinct CDR3 sequences, approximately 96% detected once. The sequenced material came from CD4+ T cells from PBMCs. The receptors come from a human donor with multiple sclerosis. CDR3s include the opening cysteine and the closing phenylalanine or tryptophan. A D gene is named only where the DNA matches it firmly. Size tells how often a clone was seen (once, few, many) or the class of an expanded clone, and some rows leave it out.

D gene	clone size	V gene	J gene	CDR3 length	CDR3 protein	CDR3 DNA
TRBD1	-	TRBV29-1	TRBJ1-5	16	CSVVPGQGGRDQPQHF	TGCAGCGTAGTACCCGGACAGGGGGGTAGGGATCAGCCCCAGCATTTT
TRBD1	-	TRBV12-3/TRBV12-4	TRBJ1-5	14	CASNRQGRNQPQHF	TGTGCCAGCAACAGACAGGGTCGGAATCAGCCCCAGCATTTT
-	-	TRBV6-4	TRBJ1-5	13	CASSDSPNQPQHF	TGTGCCAGCAGTGATAGTCCCAATCAGCCCCAGCATTTT
-	once	TRBV30	TRBJ2-7	11	CAWSGGGEQYF	TGTGCCTGGAGTGGGGGAGGCGAGCAGTACTTC
TRBD2	-	TRBV20-1	TRBJ2-3	13	CSALAGGIDTQYF	TGCAGTGCATTAGCGGGGGGTATCGATACGCAGTATTTT
TRBD1	-	TRBV12-3/TRBV12-4	TRBJ2-3	15	CASSFGTGVPDTQYF	TGTGCCAGCAGTTTTGGGACAGGGGTTCCAGATACGCAGTATTTT
-	few	TRBV20-1	TRBJ2-7	12	CSAKQGPYEQYF	TGCAGTGCTAAGCAGGGCCCCTACGAGCAGTACTTC
-	-	TRBV9	TRBJ1-1	15	CASSSRHTQNTEAFF	TGTGCCAGCAGCTCACGACATACGCAGAACACTGAAGCTTTCTTT
-	-	TRBV30	TRBJ1-1	12	CAWNRENTEAFF	TGTGCCTGGAATCGGGAGAACACTGAAGCTTTCTTT
-	-	TRBV20-1	TRBJ1-6	13	CSAPDRTNSPLHF	TGCAGTGCTCCGGACAGAACCAATTCACCCCTCCACTTT
TRBD1	-	TRBV2	TRBJ1-1	13	CASRPGQGGEAFF	TGTGCCAGCAGGCCCGGACAGGGGGGTGAAGCTTTCTTT
TRBD1	-	TRBV3-1	TRBJ1-5	15	CASSATGDRNQPQHF	TGTGCCAGCAGCGCAACAGGGGATCGCAATCAGCCCCAGCATTTT
-	once	TRBV11-1	TRBJ2-1	12	CASSTQGNEQFF	TGTGCCAGCAGCACCCAGGGTAATGAGCAGTTCTTC
TRBD1	once	TRBV29-1	TRBJ2-5	17	CSVDGTTGARHQETQYF	TGCAGCGTTGACGGGACAACAGGGGCGCGACACCAAGAGACCCAGTACTTC
-	-	TRBV9	TRBJ2-1	15	CASSTRGSSYNEQFF	TGTGCCAGCAGCACACGGGGGAGCTCCTACAATGAGCAGTTCTTC
-	-	TRBV18	TRBJ2-7	17	CASSPFRPVASAAEQYF	TGTGCCAGCTCACCATTCCGCCCGGTAGCCTCCGCGGCCGAGCAGTACTTC
-	-	TRBV19	TRBJ1-5	15	CASSIAQTPNQPQHF	TGTGCCAGTAGTATAGCGCAAACCCCCAATCAGCCCCAGCATTTT
-	-	TRBV18	TRBJ1-1	14	CASSPRALNTEAFF	TGTGCCAGCTCACCACGCGCGTTGAACACTGAAGCTTTCTTT
-	-	TRBV20-1	TRBJ1-1	14	CSARDWGRNTEAFF	TGCAGTGCTAGAGATTGGGGGCGGAACACTGAAGCTTTCTTT
-	-	TRBV6-6	TRBJ1-2	12	CAITGTSVGYTF	TGTGCCATTACCGGGACTTCAGTCGGCTACACCTTC
TRBD1	-	TRBV30	TRBJ1-1	18	CAWSVRERGRLLNTEAFF	TGTGCCTGGAGTGTTAGGGAGAGGGGGCGACTTCTGAACACTGAAGCTTTCTTT
-	-	TRBV20-1	TRBJ2-7	15	CSARDRSSIINEQYF	TGCAGTGCTAGAGATAGGTCGTCTATCATCAACGAGCAGTACTTC
-	few	TRBV3-1	TRBJ1-5	15	CASSPGPSSNQPQHF	TGTGCCAGCAGCCCGGGACCGAGTAGCAATCAGCCCCAGCATTTT
TRBD2	-	TRBV4-3	TRBJ2-3	20	CASSQDIGGGTPARTDTQYF	TGCGCCAGCAGCCAAGATATTGGCGGGGGGACTCCAGCTCGCACAGATACGCAGTATTTT